The 12 T cell receptor beta chains below were found in one sample sequenced in a study of T cell responses to AZD1222 COVID-19 vaccine. TCRdb's copy holds only in-frame clones and misses some; the assay was immunoSEQ multiplex PCR. This sample has roughly 40,000 clones, with approximately 88% found just once. Here the sequenced sample was peripheral blood, taken 28 days after the second AZD1222 dose. These receptors originate from an adult who received the AZD1222 COVID-19 vaccine.

This clone was found once. The chain combines TRBV3-1 (or the pseudogene TRBV3-2) with TRBJ2-5; D possibly uses TRBD1 or TRBD2 (5 bases each). V shed 3 bases and J shed 5 bases, with 13 bases lying between them. CDR3 length: 14 amino acids. Germline V lookup: CDR1 LGHDT, CDR2 YNNKEL (reference sequence). This CDR3 is CASSQEAGTETQYF. The CDR3 region has the DNA TGTGCCAGCAGCCAGGAAGCAGGGACGGAGACCCAGTACTTC.

This sequence joins TRBV30 and TRBJ1-3; 7 bases agree with TRBD1. The CDR3 extends over 13 amino acids. From germline, CDR1 is GTSNPN and CDR2 SVGIG (reference sequence). Trimming removed 5 bases from V and 4 bases from J; junction bases left unmatched: 5. The CDR3 bases are TGTGCCTGGGCTACAGGGGTCGGAAACACCATATATTTT. Protein product: CAWATGVGNTIYF.

The chain uses TRBV19 and TRBJ2-6; D gene unclear. The CDR3 length is 14 residues. With 7 bases removed from V and 0 bases from J, the gap between germline ends came to 7 bases. Germline CDR1 reads LNHDA; CDR2 reads SQIVND (reference sequence). CDR3 amino acids: CASKIDSGANVLTF. The CDR3, as DNA: TGTGCCAGTAAGATCGACTCTGGGGCCAACGTCCTGACTTTC.

The rearrangement joins TRBV6-4 to TRBJ1-2; D remains unclear. V was clipped by 2 bases and J by 1 base, with 5 bases between them. CDR1 is MRHNA, CDR2 SNTAGT, per germline. The CDR3 extends over 13 amino acids. CDR3: CASSDGVNYGYTF. CDR3 nucleotides: TGTGCCAGCAGTGACGGTGTTAACTATGGCTACACCTTC.

The chain uses TRBV12-3 or TRBV12-4 and TRBJ2-7; 9 bases are shared with TRBD2. V was clipped by 6 bases and J by 6 bases; unmatched bases: 6. This CDR3 is 13 amino acids long. CDR3 residues: CASRPGLASEQYF. The DNA of the CDR3 is TGTGCCAGCAGGCCGGGACTAGCAAGCGAGCAGTACTTC.

The chain has TRBV27 and TRBJ1-5; D uncertain. The V end was cut by 1 base, the J end by 2 bases, with 9 bases between. CDR1 is MNHEY, CDR2 SMNVEV, per germline (reference sequence). CDR3 length equals 15 residues. This CDR3 is CASSLFGQGNQPQHF. The CDR3 nucleotides read TGTGCCAGCAGTTTATTTGGGCAGGGCAATCAGCCCCAGCATTTT.

The chain recombines TRBV7-2 with TRBJ1-4, with TRBD1 matching over 9 bases. J gave up 6 bases and V 5 bases, and 7 bases lay outside the gene matches. This CDR3 is 15 amino acids long. Per germline, CDR1 SGHTA and CDR2 FQGNSA. In DNA, the CDR3 is TGTGCCAGCAGCGCCGGGGACAGGGTCGATGAAAAACTGTTTTTT. The encoded protein is CASSAGDRVDEKLFF.

The chain recombines TRBV7-3 with TRBJ1-2; unclear D gene. With 1 base removed from V and 6 bases from J, the gap between germline ends came to 9 bases. The CDR3 covers 13 residues. Germline V gene lookup returns CDR1 SGHTA and CDR2 FQGTGA. The CDR3 loop is CASSLKGLHGYTF. The CDR3 DNA sequence: TGTGCCAGCAGCTTAAAAGGACTCCATGGCTACACCTTC.

CDR3 sequence (DNA): TGTGCCAGCAGTGGAGCGGGAGATAGAGAGACCCAGTACTTC. It specifies CASSGAGDRETQYF. V gene TRBV2 combines with J gene TRBJ2-5; TRBD2 aligns across 8 bases. Germline loops: CDR1 SNHLY, CDR2 FYNNEI. V was clipped by 4 bases and J by 4 bases; unmatched bases: 5. This CDR3 is built from 14 residues.

The chain combines TRBV14 with TRBJ1-6, with D uncertain. The CDR3 contains 16 residues. V lost 0 bases and J 9 bases, leaving 15 bases between the germline ends. Germline CDR1 is SGHDN and CDR2 is FVKESK. The CDR3 spells CASSQEAAVVRSPLHF. In nucleotides, the CDR3 is TGTGCCAGCAGCCAAGAGGCGGCAGTGGTTCGTTCACCCCTCCACTTT.

The rearrangement links TRBV7-9 to TRBJ2-5; TRBD1 matches at 9 bases. The germline CDR1 and CDR2 sequences are SEHNR and FQNEAQ (reference sequence). CDR3 length: 17 residues. Losses at the gene ends were 8 bases for V and 3 bases for J; bases not matched to a gene: 16. The CDR3 sequence is CASASYGTGSSKETQYF. In DNA, the CDR3 is TGTGCCAGCGCGAGTTATGGGACAGGGAGTTCAAAAGAGACCCAGTACTTC. The full variable domain, with the rest looked up from reference TRBV7-9 and TRBJ2-5, is DTGVSQNPRHKITKRGQNVTFRCDPISEHNRLYWYRQTLGQGPEFLTYFQNEAQLEKSRLLSDRFSAERPKGSFSTLEIQRTEQGDSAMYLCASASYGTGSSKETQYFGPGTRLLVL.

The rearrangement uses TRBV3-1 (or the pseudogene TRBV3-2) and TRBJ2-5; 7 bases align to TRBD1. Germline CDR1 and CDR2: LGHDT and YNNKEL (reference sequence). With 4 bases clipped from V and 2 bases from J, the junction kept 4 bases outside the gene matches. The CDR3 extends over 14 amino acids. CDR3 protein: CASSLRQGQETQYF. In nucleotides, the CDR3 is TGTGCCAGCAGCCTCAGACAGGGTCAAGAGACCCAGTACTTC.